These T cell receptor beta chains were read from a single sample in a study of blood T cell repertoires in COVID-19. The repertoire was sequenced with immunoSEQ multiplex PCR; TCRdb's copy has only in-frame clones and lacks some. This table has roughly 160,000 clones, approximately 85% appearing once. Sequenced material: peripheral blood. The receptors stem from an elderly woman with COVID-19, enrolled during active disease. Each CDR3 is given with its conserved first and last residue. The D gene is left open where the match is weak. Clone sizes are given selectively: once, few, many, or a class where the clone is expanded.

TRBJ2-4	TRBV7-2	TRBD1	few	CASRPGTGRGLAKNIQYF	TGTGCCAGCAGACCTGGGACAGGGCGGGGGCTAGCCAAAAACATTCAGTACTTC
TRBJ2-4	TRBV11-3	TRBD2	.	CASRGTSGGAKNIQYF	TGTGCCAGCAGAGGGACTAGCGGGGGGGCCAAAAACATTCAGTACTTC
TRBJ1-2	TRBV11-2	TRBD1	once	CASTPTGGYGYTF	TGTGCCAGCACCCCGACAGGGGGCTATGGCTACACCTTC
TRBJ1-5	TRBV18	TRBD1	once	CASSPRQGVSNQPQHF	TGTGCCAGCTCACCACGACAGGGTGTTAGCAATCAGCCCCAGCATTTT
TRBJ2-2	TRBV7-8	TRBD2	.	CASSPRTSGGTGGELFF	TGTGCCAGCAGCCCGAGGACTAGCGGGGGAACGGGCGGGGAGCTGTTTTTT
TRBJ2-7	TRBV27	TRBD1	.	CASGQDRANEQYF	TGTGCCAGCGGACAGGACAGGGCAAACGAGCAGTACTTC
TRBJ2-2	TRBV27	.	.	CASAPGERRDTGELFF	TGTGCCAGCGCTCCCGGGGAGCGGAGGGACACCGGGGAGCTGTTTTTT
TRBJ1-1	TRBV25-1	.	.	CASSEWELNTEAFF	TGTGCCAGCAGTGAATGGGAGCTGAACACTGAAGCTTTCTTT
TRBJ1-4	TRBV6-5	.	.	CAGRGQTNEKLFF	TGTGCCGGTCGAGGCCAAACTAATGAAAAACTGTTTTTT
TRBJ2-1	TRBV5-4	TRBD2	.	CASSSSGGAREQFF	TGTGCCAGCAGCTCTAGCGGGGGGGCCAGGGAGCAGTTCTTC
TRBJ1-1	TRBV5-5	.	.	CASSDDSFEAFF	TGTGCCAGCAGCGATGACAGCTTTGAAGCTTTCTTT
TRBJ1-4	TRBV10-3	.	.	CAISMGGRGEKLFF	TGTGCCATCAGCATGGGGGGGCGTGGTGAAAAACTGTTTTTT
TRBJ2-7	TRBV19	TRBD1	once	CASSRTGGLYEQYF	TGTGCCAGTAGTAGGACAGGGGGCCTCTACGAGCAGTACTTC
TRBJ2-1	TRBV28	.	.	CASSLQGDEQFF	TGTGCCAGCAGTTTACAGGGTGATGAGCAGTTCTTC
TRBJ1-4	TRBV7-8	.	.	CASSRGPGFEKLFF	TGTGCCAGCAGCCGAGGTCCGGGGTTCGAAAAACTGTTTTTT
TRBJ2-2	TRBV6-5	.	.	CASRGPARTGELFF	TGTGCCAGCAGGGGCCCAGCCCGTACCGGGGAGCTGTTTTTT
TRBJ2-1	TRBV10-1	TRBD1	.	CASSDPGQGVNEQFF	TGCGCCAGCAGTGACCCGGGACAGGGGGTCAATGAGCAGTTCTTC
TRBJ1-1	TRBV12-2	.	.	CASRLRSGAGTEAFF	TGTGCAAGTCGCTTACGGTCAGGGGCCGGGACTGAAGCTTTCTTT
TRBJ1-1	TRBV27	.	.	CASSFRRGIKTNTEAFF	TGTGCCAGCAGTTTCCGAAGGGGGATTAAAACGAACACTGAAGCTTTCTTT
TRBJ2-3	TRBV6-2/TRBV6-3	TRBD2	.	CASSRQRGGRDTQYF	TGTGCCAGCAGTAGGCAGCGGGGTGGAAGAGATACGCAGTATTTT
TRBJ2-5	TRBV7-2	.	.	CASSLAGGGQLETQYF	TGTGCCAGCAGCTTAGCAGGGGGGGGGCAGCTAGAGACCCAGTACTTC
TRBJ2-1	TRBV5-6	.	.	CASSLVGGNEQFF	TGTGCCAGCAGCTTGGTCGGAGGCAATGAGCAGTTCTTC
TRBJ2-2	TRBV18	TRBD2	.	CASSLSSGSISGELFF	TGTGCCAGCTCACTAAGTAGCGGGAGTATTTCCGGGGAGCTGTTTTTT
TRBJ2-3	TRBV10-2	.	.	CASSASDKYTDTQYF	TGCGCCAGCAGTGCATCGGACAAGTACACAGATACGCAGTATTTT
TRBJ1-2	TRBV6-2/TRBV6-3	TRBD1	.	CASSYSRGQLYGYTF	TGTGCCAGCAGTTACTCGAGGGGACAGCTATATGGCTACACCTTC
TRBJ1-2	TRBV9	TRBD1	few	CASSARPGQGLRGLTF	TGTGCCAGCAGCGCCCGACCGGGACAGGGGCTCCGCGGCCTCACCTTC
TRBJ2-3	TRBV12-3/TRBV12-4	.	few	CASSLGPIDTQYF	TGTGCCAGCAGTTTAGGGCCAATAGATACGCAGTATTTT
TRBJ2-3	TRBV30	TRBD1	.	CAWSVRDSYTQYF	TGTGCCTGGAGTGTAAGGGACAGCTATACGCAGTATTTT
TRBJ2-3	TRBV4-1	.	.	CASSQVGTGYTDTQYF	TGCGCCAGCAGCCAAGTAGGGACTGGCTACACAGATACGCAGTATTTT
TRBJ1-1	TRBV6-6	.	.	CASSYSLGGTEAFF	TGTGCCAGCAGTTACTCTCTGGGAGGGACTGAAGCTTTCTTT